The T cell receptor beta chain described here comes from a study of CD8+CD57+ T cells in acquired aplastic anemia (dated by TCRdb to 2016 to 2018). About the study as a whole: On average, sorted CD4+ and CD8+ cells yielded around 3.5 ug of extracted DNA, with a range of about 0.17 to 27.4 ug. An average of approximately 10 million reads for CD4+ cells and roughly 12 million reads for CD8+ cells was obtained from healthy donor samples. General findings and caveats noted by the study authors: No significant difference in CD8+ Simpson's diversity was found between patients and healthy controls (P=0.060). Although twenty-nine CD8+ CDR3 sequences were shared by patients and controls, these sequences appeared highly expressed in patients and within the immunodominant clones of patients.

The CDR3 contains 14 residues, cysteine and phenylalanine counted. The sequence is cut down to CDR3 DNA, 42 bases in frame from base 1. Deletion took 10 bases off V and 3 bases off J, with a span of 13 bases between the germline ends. CDR1 and CDR2 are read off the germline V gene as ENHRY and SYGVKD. Genomic DNA was used as template for profiling of TCR beta VDJ combinations and CDR3 sequences. An Illumina HiSeq 2000 was used for TCR repertoire sequencing. As for how the authors treated the data: TRBV/TRBJ rearrangement plots, CDR3 size and DJ length profiles, and Simpson's diversity index were used to evaluate the repertoires. The most abundant DNA sequence in the deep sequencing data was taken as the immunodominant clone. CDR3 amino acid sequences were screened for sharing across subjects and compared with published repertoires and the VDJdb database. TCRdb reworked the public reads: Q25 trimming with fastp, MiXCR clone assembly, productive beta chains retained. Every entry covers one CDR3 protein and lists the most common genes and DNA from its rows. The V and J calls here are based on TCRdb, not the publication. This sample gives 120,000 or so distinct CDR3 sequences in total; around 48% of them show up just once. The biggest ten clones account for around 2.3% of the sample.

In the study, sorted CD4+ and CD8+ blood T cells from patients with severe aplastic anemia and from healthy subjects underwent deep sequencing of TCR repertoires. Ficoll-Paque density gradient centrifugation was used to isolate peripheral blood mononuclear cells. Before DNA extraction, CD4+ and CD8+ T cells were sorted with FACS or magnetic beads. About this clonotype: Its antigen remains undetermined. A much larger clone differs by one base, so this may be a read error.

The specimen was sorted CD4+, CD8+, or CD8+CD57+ T cells (not recorded which) from PBMCs. The sequence derives from a human donor in good health, serving as a control. The rearrangement combines TRBV10-3 with TRBJ2-6, with a tentative D gene TRBD2 over 6 matching bases. The DNA is as follows: TGTGCCAGCAGGAGGGATAGTGGGGCCAACGTCCTGACTTTC. Translated, it reads CASRRDSGANVLTF.